This is a list of T cell receptor beta chains from one sample in a study of T cell repertoires in cytomegalovirus infection. TCRdb re-derived calls from the reads in MiXCR, one entry per CDR3 protein. The sample carries about 530,000 distinct CDR3 sequences, about 25% recorded once. Sequenced sample: PBMCs. These receptors came from a human donor in good health (CMV status not recorded). Some clones in this sample may be carry-over from other donors' samples. The CDR3 runs from the conserved cysteine through the conserved F or W. D genes are given only for firm matches. Size values are once, few and many counts, or a class for expanded clones, and some rows have none.

v_gene: TRBV10-3; abundance: NA; d_gene: TRBD1; j_gene: TRBJ2-1; CDR3nt: TGTGCCATCAGCCGGGACAGGGGCCCCTACAATGAGCAGTTCTTC; CDR3aa: CAISRDRGPYNEQFF
v_gene: TRBV7-2; abundance: once; d_gene: NA; j_gene: TRBJ2-1; CDR3nt: TGTGCCAGCAGCTTTAGGCCCTCGACCGATGAGCAGTTCTTC; CDR3aa: CASSFRPSTDEQFF
v_gene: TRBV6-4; abundance: NA; d_gene: TRBD2; j_gene: TRBJ2-1; CDR3nt: TGTGCCAGCAGTGAAACTAGCGGAAAGGGGGGTGAGCAGTTCTTC; CDR3aa: CASSETSGKGGEQFF
v_gene: TRBV6-6; abundance: NA; d_gene: NA; j_gene: TRBJ1-2; CDR3nt: TGTGCCAGCAGTCAGACAGCGGGCTATGGCTACACCTTC; CDR3aa: CASSQTAGYGYTF
v_gene: TRBV28; abundance: NA; d_gene: TRBD2; j_gene: TRBJ2-7; CDR3nt: TGTGCCACCCAAAGCGGGGGGGCTCGGTACGAGCAGTACTTC; CDR3aa: CATQSGGARYEQYF
v_gene: TRBV5-1; abundance: NA; d_gene: TRBD2; j_gene: TRBJ2-5; CDR3nt: TGCGCCAGCAGCTTGGGCGGGACTAGAGAAGAGACCCAGTACTTC; CDR3aa: CASSLGGTREETQYF
v_gene: TRBV4-2; abundance: NA; d_gene: TRBD1; j_gene: TRBJ2-1; CDR3nt: TGTGCCAGCAGCCAACTACCCTCGTCCCGGGACAGTAACCATGAGCAGTTCTTC; CDR3aa: CASSQLPSSRDSNHEQFF
v_gene: TRBV6-1; abundance: NA; d_gene: NA; j_gene: TRBJ1-3; CDR3nt: TGTGCCAGCAGAAAGGACCGGAGCTCTGGAAACACCATATATTTT; CDR3aa: CASRKDRSSGNTIYF
v_gene: TRBV6-1; abundance: many; d_gene: NA; j_gene: TRBJ1-5; CDR3nt: TGTGCCAGCAGAGGGACATCCAATCAGCCCCAGCATTTT; CDR3aa: CASRGTSNQPQHF
v_gene: TRBV7-9; abundance: NA; d_gene: NA; j_gene: TRBJ1-4; CDR3nt: TGTGCCAGCAGCGCCCCCGGGTTAGCTAATGAAAAACTGTTTTTT; CDR3aa: CASSAPGLANEKLFF
v_gene: TRBV4-1; abundance: NA; d_gene: NA; j_gene: TRBJ2-7; CDR3nt: TGCGCCAGCAGCCTCAGGACAGTCTCCTACGAGCAGTACTTC; CDR3aa: CASSLRTVSYEQYF
v_gene: TRBV19; abundance: NA; d_gene: NA; j_gene: TRBJ1-2; CDR3nt: TGTGCCAGCTGGCGTGTGGGGGATGTAGGCTACACCTTC; CDR3aa: CASWRVGDVGYTF
v_gene: TRBV27; abundance: NA; d_gene: NA; j_gene: TRBJ1-1; CDR3nt: TGTGCCAGCAGTAGATACAGGGCGAACACTGAAGCTTTCTTT; CDR3aa: CASSRYRANTEAFF
v_gene: TRBV7-2; abundance: many; d_gene: TRBD2; j_gene: TRBJ2-3; CDR3nt: TGTGCCAGCAGCCCCATCTTTGGCCGGACTAGCGGGGGTCTAGATACGCAGTATTTT; CDR3aa: CASSPIFGRTSGGLDTQYF
v_gene: TRBV7-9; abundance: NA; d_gene: TRBD2; j_gene: TRBJ2-3; CDR3nt: TGTGCCAGCAGTTTTACGTTGGGCCTAGCGGGGACAGATACGCAGTATTTT; CDR3aa: CASSFTLGLAGTDTQYF
v_gene: TRBV29-1; abundance: NA; d_gene: TRBD2; j_gene: TRBJ2-5; CDR3nt: TGCAGCGTTGACGTTCGGGCTAGCGGGGGAGAGACCCAGTACTTC; CDR3aa: CSVDVRASGGETQYF
v_gene: TRBV6-1; abundance: NA; d_gene: NA; j_gene: TRBJ1-5; CDR3nt: TGTGCCAGCAGTGGTTCCCGGGTCAGCAATCAGCCCCAGCATTTT; CDR3aa: CASSGSRVSNQPQHF
v_gene: TRBV7-9; abundance: NA; d_gene: TRBD2; j_gene: TRBJ2-5; CDR3nt: TGTGCCAGCAGCCCGAGGACTAGCGGGAGGGTCCAAGAGACCCAGTACTTC; CDR3aa: CASSPRTSGRVQETQYF
v_gene: TRBV7-2; abundance: many; d_gene: NA; j_gene: TRBJ1-2; CDR3nt: TGTGCCAGCAGCTTAGGGAGCTACTATGGCTACACCTTC; CDR3aa: CASSLGSYYGYTF
v_gene: TRBV10-2; abundance: few; d_gene: NA; j_gene: TRBJ2-1; CDR3nt: TGCGCCAGCAGGGGAGCGCCAAGGTGGGATGAGCAGTTCTTC; CDR3aa: CASRGAPRWDEQFF
v_gene: TRBV10-1; abundance: few; d_gene: NA; j_gene: TRBJ1-3; CDR3nt: TGCGCCAGCAGTGGAAGGGGAGCTGGAAACACCATATATTTT; CDR3aa: CASSGRGAGNTIYF
v_gene: TRBV4-3; abundance: once; d_gene: NA; j_gene: TRBJ2-1; CDR3nt: TGCGTCAGCAGCCAAGCCCCCCCCCCGGGAGTCAATGAGCAGTTCTTC; CDR3aa: CVSSQAPPPGVNEQFF
v_gene: TRBV5-1; abundance: NA; d_gene: TRBD2; j_gene: TRBJ2-1; CDR3nt: TGCGCCAGCAGCTTGGGGGGCGGGAGTAACGGCAATGAGCAGTTCTTC; CDR3aa: CASSLGGGSNGNEQFF
v_gene: TRBV7-6; abundance: few; d_gene: TRBD2; j_gene: TRBJ2-7; CDR3nt: TGTGCCAGCAGCCGACTAGCGGCTTCGGACTACGAGCAGTACTTC; CDR3aa: CASSRLAASDYEQYF
v_gene: TRBV7-6; abundance: NA; d_gene: TRBD2; j_gene: TRBJ2-1; CDR3nt: TGTGCCAGCAGCAACGGGGGGGACCCGAGCTACAATGAGCAGTTCTTC; CDR3aa: CASSNGGDPSYNEQFF
v_gene: TRBV18; abundance: few; d_gene: TRBD2; j_gene: TRBJ2-1; CDR3nt: TGTGCCAGCTCACCGAAACTAGCGGGGGATTTCAATGAGCAGTTCTTC; CDR3aa: CASSPKLAGDFNEQFF
v_gene: TRBV29-1; abundance: few; d_gene: NA; j_gene: TRBJ2-7; CDR3nt: TGCAGCGTTGGGGGAGAGAGGACCTACGAGCAGTACTTC; CDR3aa: CSVGGERTYEQYF
v_gene: TRBV7-2; abundance: NA; d_gene: NA; j_gene: TRBJ2-6; CDR3nt: TGTGCCAGCAGGGTGGGATCTGGGGCCAACGTCCTGACTTTC; CDR3aa: CASRVGSGANVLTF
v_gene: TRBV4-1; abundance: few; d_gene: NA; j_gene: TRBJ1-1; CDR3nt: TGCGCCAGCAGCCAAGTTGTGTTTTTTCAAGCTTTCTTT; CDR3aa: CASSQVVFFQAFF
v_gene: TRBV7-9; abundance: many; d_gene: TRBD1; j_gene: TRBJ1-5; CDR3nt: TGTGCCAGCAGCTCAGGGGGTAGCAATCAGCCCCAGCATTTT; CDR3aa: CASSSGGSNQPQHF
v_gene: TRBV7-8; abundance: few; d_gene: NA; j_gene: TRBJ2-1; CDR3nt: TGTGCCAGCAGCCTGAGGTGGGCGCCCAATGAGCAGTTCTTC; CDR3aa: CASSLRWAPNEQFF
v_gene: TRBV11-3; abundance: many; d_gene: NA; j_gene: TRBJ2-1; CDR3nt: TGTGCCAACAACCGGGACAGGGAATGGACTAGCGGACACAATGAGCAGTTCTTC; CDR3aa: CANNRDREWTSGHNEQFF
v_gene: TRBV6-4; abundance: many; d_gene: TRBD1; j_gene: TRBJ1-1; CDR3nt: TGTGCCAGCAGACGGACAGGAAACACTGAAGCTTTCTTT; CDR3aa: CASRRTGNTEAFF
v_gene: TRBV7-2; abundance: many; d_gene: TRBD2; j_gene: TRBJ2-3; CDR3nt: TGTGCCAGCAGACCCCCTCGCGGGAGGCTTACAGATACGCAGTATTTT; CDR3aa: CASRPPRGRLTDTQYF
v_gene: TRBV30; abundance: few; d_gene: NA; j_gene: TRBJ1-1; CDR3nt: TGTGCCTGGAAGGTTAACACTGAAGCTTTCTTT; CDR3aa: CAWKVNTEAFF
v_gene: TRBV2; abundance: NA; d_gene: TRBD2; j_gene: TRBJ2-1; CDR3nt: TGTGCCAGCAGTGAAGCGCGATCTAGCGGAAGGGACAATGAGCAGTTCTTC; CDR3aa: CASSEARSSGRDNEQFF
v_gene: TRBV18; abundance: NA; d_gene: TRBD1; j_gene: TRBJ1-1; CDR3nt: TGTGCCAGCTCAGGGGTTCGGACAGGGATCAACACTGAAGCTTTCTTT; CDR3aa: CASSGVRTGINTEAFF
v_gene: TRBV11-1; abundance: NA; d_gene: NA; j_gene: TRBJ2-7; CDR3nt: TGTGCCAGCAGCTTACGCGAATACTACGAGCAGTACTTC; CDR3aa: CASSLREYYEQYF
v_gene: TRBV6-2/TRBV6-3; abundance: NA; d_gene: TRBD1; j_gene: TRBJ1-1; CDR3nt: TGTGCCAGCAGTTATGGGGACAGGTCGCCGATGTGGAACACTGAAGCTTTCTTT; CDR3aa: CASSYGDRSPMWNTEAFF
v_gene: TRBV28; abundance: NA; d_gene: NA; j_gene: TRBJ2-6; CDR3nt: TGTGCCAGCAGTTTCGCCTCTGGGGCCAACGTCCTGACTTTC; CDR3aa: CASSFASGANVLTF
v_gene: TRBV7-9; abundance: NA; d_gene: TRBD1; j_gene: TRBJ2-2; CDR3nt: TGTGCCAGCAGACAGGGGGCGAACACCGGGGAGCTGTTTTTT; CDR3aa: CASRQGANTGELFF
v_gene: TRBV2; abundance: NA; d_gene: NA; j_gene: TRBJ2-1; CDR3nt: TGTGCCAGTAACGGTTTCGGGGCGGTCAATGAGCAGTTCTTC; CDR3aa: CASNGFGAVNEQFF
v_gene: TRBV12-5; abundance: few; d_gene: NA; j_gene: TRBJ1-2; CDR3nt: TGTGCTAGTGGTTTGGACAACTATGGCTACACCTTC; CDR3aa: CASGLDNYGYTF
v_gene: TRBV6-5; abundance: NA; d_gene: TRBD2; j_gene: TRBJ2-7; CDR3nt: TGTGCCACAACCGGGACTACCTACGAGCAGTACTTC; CDR3aa: CATTGTTYEQYF
v_gene: TRBV20-1; abundance: NA; d_gene: TRBD2; j_gene: TRBJ2-3; CDR3nt: TGCAGTGCTAGAGTAGCGGGAGGGAGGTCAGATACGCAGTATTTT; CDR3aa: CSARVAGGRSDTQYF
v_gene: TRBV7-9; abundance: few; d_gene: NA; j_gene: TRBJ2-5; CDR3nt: TGTGCCAGCAGCTTACTGGACAGCGGGAACCCTCAAGAGACCCAGTACTTC; CDR3aa: CASSLLDSGNPQETQYF
v_gene: TRBV19; abundance: NA; d_gene: NA; j_gene: TRBJ2-1; CDR3nt: TGTGCCAGTACCGCCCGCACACACTGGGACAATGAGCAGTTCTTC; CDR3aa: CASTARTHWDNEQFF
v_gene: TRBV10-3; abundance: NA; d_gene: NA; j_gene: TRBJ2-3; CDR3nt: TGTGCAAACAAGGGGAGGTTCTTGGATACGCAGTATTTT; CDR3aa: CANKGRFLDTQYF
v_gene: TRBV27; abundance: once; d_gene: NA; j_gene: TRBJ1-6; CDR3nt: TGTGCCAGCAGGACCGCAGGGATAAATTCACCCCTCCACTTT; CDR3aa: CASRTAGINSPLHF
v_gene: TRBV12-3/TRBV12-4; abundance: NA; d_gene: NA; j_gene: TRBJ2-3; CDR3nt: TGTGCCAGCAGCCAGAGTAGGGGGTCCACAGATACGCAGTATTTT; CDR3aa: CASSQSRGSTDTQYF
v_gene: TRBV27; abundance: NA; d_gene: TRBD2; j_gene: TRBJ2-1; CDR3nt: TGTGCCAGCAGTCCAATAGCGGGATACTACAATGAGCAGTTCTTC; CDR3aa: CASSPIAGYYNEQFF
v_gene: TRBV5-4; abundance: NA; d_gene: TRBD2; j_gene: TRBJ2-1; CDR3nt: TGTGCCAGCAGCTCCCGGACTAGCGGGCTCCACAATGAGCAGTTCTTC; CDR3aa: CASSSRTSGLHNEQFF
v_gene: TRBV5-8; abundance: NA; d_gene: NA; j_gene: TRBJ2-7; CDR3nt: TGTGCCAGCAGCTTGGGGCAGGGAAGGTCCTACGAGCAGTACTTC; CDR3aa: CASSLGQGRSYEQYF
v_gene: TRBV20-1; abundance: NA; d_gene: TRBD2; j_gene: TRBJ2-1; CDR3nt: TGCAGTGCTAGGGGACTAGCGGGAGGGCCGATATCCTACAATGAGCAGTTCTTC; CDR3aa: CSARGLAGGPISYNEQFF
v_gene: TRBV12-3/TRBV12-4; abundance: NA; d_gene: TRBD1; j_gene: TRBJ1-2; CDR3nt: TGTGCCAGCAGTAGACAGGGGCTCGGCTATGGCTACACCTTC; CDR3aa: CASSRQGLGYGYTF
v_gene: TRBV29-1; abundance: few; d_gene: NA; j_gene: TRBJ1-5; CDR3nt: TGCAGCGTTGGGCTCGAAAATCAGCCCCAGCATTTT; CDR3aa: CSVGLENQPQHF
v_gene: TRBV7-3; abundance: NA; d_gene: NA; j_gene: TRBJ2-1; CDR3nt: TGTGCCAGCAGCCCTACAGAGCGGAGGGGCAATGAGCAGTTCTTC; CDR3aa: CASSPTERRGNEQFF
v_gene: TRBV20-1; abundance: NA; d_gene: TRBD2; j_gene: TRBJ2-1; CDR3nt: TGCAGTGCTCCCCCCACGCCCGGACTAGCATTAAATGAGCAGTTCTTC; CDR3aa: CSAPPTPGLALNEQFF
v_gene: TRBV7-2; abundance: NA; d_gene: NA; j_gene: TRBJ2-7; CDR3nt: TGTGCCAGCAGCATGCGACAGGTGGTTTCCTACGAGCAGTACTTC; CDR3aa: CASSMRQVVSYEQYF
v_gene: TRBV6-2/TRBV6-3; abundance: once; d_gene: NA; j_gene: TRBJ1-1; CDR3nt: TGTGCCAGCAGTTTTCCGACAGGCCTGAACACTGAAGCTTTCTTT; CDR3aa: CASSFPTGLNTEAFF